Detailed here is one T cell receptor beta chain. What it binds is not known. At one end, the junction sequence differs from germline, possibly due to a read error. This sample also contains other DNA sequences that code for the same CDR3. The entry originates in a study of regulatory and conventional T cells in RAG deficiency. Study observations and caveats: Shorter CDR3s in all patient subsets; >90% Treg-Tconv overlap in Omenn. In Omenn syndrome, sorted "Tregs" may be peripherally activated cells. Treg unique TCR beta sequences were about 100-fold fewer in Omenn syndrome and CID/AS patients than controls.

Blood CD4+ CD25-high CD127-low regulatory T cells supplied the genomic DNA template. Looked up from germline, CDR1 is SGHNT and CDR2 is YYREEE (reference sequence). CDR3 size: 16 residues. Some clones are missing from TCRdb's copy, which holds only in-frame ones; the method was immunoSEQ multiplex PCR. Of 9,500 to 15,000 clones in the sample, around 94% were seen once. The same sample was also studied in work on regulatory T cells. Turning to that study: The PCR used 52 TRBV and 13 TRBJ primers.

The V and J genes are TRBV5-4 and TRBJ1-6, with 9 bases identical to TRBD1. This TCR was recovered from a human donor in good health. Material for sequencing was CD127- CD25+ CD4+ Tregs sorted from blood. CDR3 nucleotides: TGTGCCAGCAGCTTTCGGACAGGGGTTTATAATTCCCCCCTCCACTTT. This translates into CASSFRTGVYNSPLHF.